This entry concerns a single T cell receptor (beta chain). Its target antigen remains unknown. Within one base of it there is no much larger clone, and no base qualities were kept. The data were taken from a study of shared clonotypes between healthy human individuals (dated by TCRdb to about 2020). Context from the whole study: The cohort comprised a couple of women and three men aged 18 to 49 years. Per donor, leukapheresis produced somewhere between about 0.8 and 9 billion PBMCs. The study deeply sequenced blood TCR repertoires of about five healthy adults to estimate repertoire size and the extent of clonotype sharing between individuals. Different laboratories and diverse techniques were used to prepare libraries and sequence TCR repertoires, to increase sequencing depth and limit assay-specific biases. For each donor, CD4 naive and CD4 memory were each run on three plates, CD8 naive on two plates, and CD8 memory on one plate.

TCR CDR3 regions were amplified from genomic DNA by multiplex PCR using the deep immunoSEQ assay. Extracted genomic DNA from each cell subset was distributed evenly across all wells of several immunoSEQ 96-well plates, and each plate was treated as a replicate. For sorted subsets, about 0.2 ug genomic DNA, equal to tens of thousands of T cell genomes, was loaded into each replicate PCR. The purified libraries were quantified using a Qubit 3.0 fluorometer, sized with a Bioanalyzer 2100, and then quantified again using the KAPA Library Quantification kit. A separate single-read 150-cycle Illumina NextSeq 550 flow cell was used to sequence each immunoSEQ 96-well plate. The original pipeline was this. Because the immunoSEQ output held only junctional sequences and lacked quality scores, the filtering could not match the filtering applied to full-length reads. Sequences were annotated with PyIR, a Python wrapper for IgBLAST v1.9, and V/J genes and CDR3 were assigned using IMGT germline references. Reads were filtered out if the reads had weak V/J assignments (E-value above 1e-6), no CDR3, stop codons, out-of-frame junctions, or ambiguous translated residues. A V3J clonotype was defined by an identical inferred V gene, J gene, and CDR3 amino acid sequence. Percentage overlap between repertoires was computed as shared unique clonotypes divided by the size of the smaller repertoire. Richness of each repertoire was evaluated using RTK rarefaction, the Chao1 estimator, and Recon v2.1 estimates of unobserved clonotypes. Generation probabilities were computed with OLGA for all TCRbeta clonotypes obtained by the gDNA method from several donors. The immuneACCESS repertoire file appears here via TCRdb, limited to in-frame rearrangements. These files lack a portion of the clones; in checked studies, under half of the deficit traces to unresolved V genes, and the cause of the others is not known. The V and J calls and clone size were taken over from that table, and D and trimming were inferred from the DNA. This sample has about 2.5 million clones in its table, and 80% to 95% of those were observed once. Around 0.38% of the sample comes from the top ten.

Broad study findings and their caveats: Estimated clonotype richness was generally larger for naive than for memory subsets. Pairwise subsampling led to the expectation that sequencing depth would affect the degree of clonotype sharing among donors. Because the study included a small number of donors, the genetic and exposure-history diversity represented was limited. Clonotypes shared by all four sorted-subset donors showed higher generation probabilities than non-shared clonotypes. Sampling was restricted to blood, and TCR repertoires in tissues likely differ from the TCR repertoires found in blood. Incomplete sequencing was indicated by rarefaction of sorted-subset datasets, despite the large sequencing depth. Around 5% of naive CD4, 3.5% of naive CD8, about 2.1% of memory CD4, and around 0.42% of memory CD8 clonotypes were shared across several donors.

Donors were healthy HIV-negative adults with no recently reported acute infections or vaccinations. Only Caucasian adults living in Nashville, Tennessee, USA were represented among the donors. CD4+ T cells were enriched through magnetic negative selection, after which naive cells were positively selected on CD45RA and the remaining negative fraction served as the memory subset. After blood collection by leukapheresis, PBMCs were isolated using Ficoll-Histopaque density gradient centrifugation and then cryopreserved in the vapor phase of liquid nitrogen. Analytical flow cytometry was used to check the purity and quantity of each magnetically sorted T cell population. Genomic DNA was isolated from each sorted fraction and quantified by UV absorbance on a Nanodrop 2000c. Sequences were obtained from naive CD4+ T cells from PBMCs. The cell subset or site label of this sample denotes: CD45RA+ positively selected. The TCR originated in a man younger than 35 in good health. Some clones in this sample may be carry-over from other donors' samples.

The CDR3 is CSARQATSSYEQYF. The nucleotide sequence is TGCAGCGCCCGGCAGGCGACGAGCTCCTACGAGCAGTACTTC. The rearrangement joined TRBV29-1 to TRBJ2-7, with no confident D gene call. V sheds 7 bases and J sheds 0 bases, leaving 16 bases between their ends. The CDR3 covers 14 residues, taking in both the cysteine and the phenylalanine. Left in the record is the CDR3 DNA by itself, 42 bases read in frame from the first base. CDR1 and CDR2 (SQVTM, ANQGSEA) derive from the germline V gene.